Sequencing of this TCR beta chain was carried out in a study of blood T cell repertoires in COVID-19. Repertoires were generated with immunoSEQ multiplex PCR, while TCRdb's copy carries only in-frame clones and drops some. The table records 67,000 or so clones, roughly 83% of them present only once. This CDR3 is 18 amino acids long. The V segment lost 3 bases and the J segment 3 bases; nucleotides outside the gene matches: 7. CDR1 and CDR2 from the germline V gene are SNHLY and FYNNEI. What was sequenced was peripheral blood. V usage is TRBV2 and J usage is TRBJ2-2; 13 bases agree with TRBD2. The origin of this receptor is a man aged 65-85 years with acute or convalescent COVID-19. CDR3 sequence reads: CASSDGTSGMRHTGELFF. The DNA of the CDR3 is TGTGCCAGCAGTGATGGGACTAGCGGGATGAGACACACCGGGGAGCTGTTTTTT.